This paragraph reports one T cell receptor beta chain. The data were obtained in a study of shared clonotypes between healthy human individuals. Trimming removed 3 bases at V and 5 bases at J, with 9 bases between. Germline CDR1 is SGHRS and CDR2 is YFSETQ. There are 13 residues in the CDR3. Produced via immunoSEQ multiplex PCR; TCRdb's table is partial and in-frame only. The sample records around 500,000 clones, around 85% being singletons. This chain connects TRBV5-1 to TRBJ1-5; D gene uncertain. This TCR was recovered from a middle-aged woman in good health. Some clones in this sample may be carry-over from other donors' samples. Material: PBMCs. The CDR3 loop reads CASSSDGDQPQHF. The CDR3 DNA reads TGCGCCAGCAGCTCAGACGGGGATCAGCCCCAGCATTTT.